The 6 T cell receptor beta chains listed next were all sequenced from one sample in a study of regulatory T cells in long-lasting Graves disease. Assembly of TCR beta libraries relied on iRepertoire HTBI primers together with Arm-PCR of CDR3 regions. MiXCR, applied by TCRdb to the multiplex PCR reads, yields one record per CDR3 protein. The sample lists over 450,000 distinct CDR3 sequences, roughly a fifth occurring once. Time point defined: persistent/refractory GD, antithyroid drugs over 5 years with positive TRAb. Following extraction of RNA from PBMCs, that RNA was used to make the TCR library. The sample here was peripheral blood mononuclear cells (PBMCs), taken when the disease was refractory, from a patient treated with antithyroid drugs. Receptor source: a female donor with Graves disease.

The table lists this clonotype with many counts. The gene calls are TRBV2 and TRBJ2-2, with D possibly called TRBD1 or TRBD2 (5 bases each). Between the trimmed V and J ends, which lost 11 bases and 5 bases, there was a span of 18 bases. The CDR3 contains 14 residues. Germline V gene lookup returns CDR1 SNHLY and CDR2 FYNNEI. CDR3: CAGVGDWSTGELFF. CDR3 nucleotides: TGTGCCGGAGTGGGGGATTGGAGTACCGGGGAGCTGTTTTTT. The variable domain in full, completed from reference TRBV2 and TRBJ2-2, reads EPEVTQTPSHQVTQMGQEVILRCVPISNHLYFYWYRQILGQKVEFLVSFYNNEISEKSEIFDDQFSVERPDGSNFTLKIRSTKLEDSAMYFCAGVGDWSTGELFFGEGSRLTVL.

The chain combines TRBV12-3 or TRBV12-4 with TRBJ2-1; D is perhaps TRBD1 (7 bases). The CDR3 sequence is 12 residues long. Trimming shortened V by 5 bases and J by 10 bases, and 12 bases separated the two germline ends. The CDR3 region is CASSPGGPEQFF. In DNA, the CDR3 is TGTGCCAGCAGTCCAGGGGGGCCAGAGCAGTTCTTC.

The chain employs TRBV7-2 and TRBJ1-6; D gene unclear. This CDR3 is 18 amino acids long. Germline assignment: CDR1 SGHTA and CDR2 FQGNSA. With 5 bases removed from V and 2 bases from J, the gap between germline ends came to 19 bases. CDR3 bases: TGTGCCAGCAGCCCCCGGGTGGGGTGGGAAGCCTATAATTCACCCCTCCACTTT. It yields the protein CASSPRVGWEAYNSPLHF.

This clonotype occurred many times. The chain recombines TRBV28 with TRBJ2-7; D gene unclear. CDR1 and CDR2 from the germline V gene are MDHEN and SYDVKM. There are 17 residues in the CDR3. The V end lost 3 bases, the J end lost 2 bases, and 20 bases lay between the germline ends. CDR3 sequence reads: CASSFVRDRSLPYEQYF. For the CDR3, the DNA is TGTGCCAGCAGTTTTGTGAGAGATAGGAGCCTTCCCTACGAGCAGTACTTC.

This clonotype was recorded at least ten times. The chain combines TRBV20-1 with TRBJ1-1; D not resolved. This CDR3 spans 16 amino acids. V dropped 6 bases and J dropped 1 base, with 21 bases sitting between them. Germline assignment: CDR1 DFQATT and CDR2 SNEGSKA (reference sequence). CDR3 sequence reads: CSATPISGTRNTEAFF. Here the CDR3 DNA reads TGCAGTGCCACCCCCATTTCCGGTACGCGGAACACTGAAGCTTTCTTT.

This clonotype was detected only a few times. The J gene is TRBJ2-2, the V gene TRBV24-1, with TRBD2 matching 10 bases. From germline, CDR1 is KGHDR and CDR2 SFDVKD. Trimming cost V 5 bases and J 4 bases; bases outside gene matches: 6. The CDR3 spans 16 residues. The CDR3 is CATSGSGRAGTGELFF. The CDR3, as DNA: TGTGCCACCAGTGGGAGCGGGAGGGCCGGCACCGGGGAGCTGTTTTTT.